This TCR beta chain stems from a study of T-cell memory formation after mild COVID-19. TCRdb called the 5' RACE reads again in MiXCR, with one record for every CDR3 protein. The sample lists about 400,000 distinct CDR3 sequences; less than 25% were seen once. V lost 4 bases to trimming and J lost 9 bases; unmatched junction nucleotides: 5. The CDR3 is 13 amino acids. Germline-derived CDR1 and CDR2 are KGHDR and SFDVKD. The sample comprised PBMCs or a T cell subset sorted from them (not recorded which). The rearrangement links TRBV24-1 to TRBJ2-1, with 7 bases aligning to TRBD2. This TCR derives from an adult woman who had mild COVID-19 (a few samples of this study predate the infection). Cell type and time point are not known. CDR3 DNA: TGTGCCACCAGTGACCCGGGACTACCTGAGCAGTTCTTC. This sequence encodes CATSDPGLPEQFF.